This TCR beta chain appears in the sequencing data of a study of shared clonotypes between healthy human individuals. Generated by immunoSEQ multiplex PCR, the TCRdb table keeps only in-frame clones and is missing some. The sample holds approximately 500,000 clones, about four fifths seen once. Study observations and caveats: Clonotype sharing across donors was expected to vary with sequencing depth. The represented genetic and exposure-history diversity was limited by the small number of donors.

Concerning this clone: Its target is not known.

This receptor was obtained from a woman aged 35 to 49 in good health. Some clones in this sample may be carry-over from other donors' samples. Sequences were obtained from PBMCs.

CDR3 bases: TGCGCCAGCAGCTCCCGGGGGGCTTCAGCTAATGAAAAACTGTTTTTT. Its translation is CASSSRGASANEKLFF. J is TRBJ1-4 and V is TRBV5-1; D is perhaps TRBD1 (6 bases). Germline loops: CDR1 SGHRS, CDR2 YFSETQ. V gave up 3 bases and J gave up 3 bases, with 15 bases separating them. This CDR3 contains 16 residues.